A single sample gave rise to the 27 T cell receptor beta chains below, sequenced in a study of T cell responses to AZD1222 COVID-19 vaccine (dated by TCRdb to the early 2020s). The time point label, as the study defines it: baseline before first vaccination. The library came from the immunoSEQ multiplex PCR assay. Imported from immuneACCESS, the table was reduced by TCRdb to in-frame sequences with V and J called. These copies leave out some clones; in studies compared against another copy, an unresolved V gene accounts for under half, and the cause of the remainder is not known. The sample table contains about 190,000 clones; only one count was recorded for approximately 91% of them. The ten top clones hold roughly 0.98% of the sample. The source was peripheral blood, collected on day 0 of AZD1222 vaccination. The receptors shown here come from an adult in good health.

V usage is TRBV4-3 and J usage is TRBJ1-2; possible D gene TRBD1, 6 bases. Germline loops: CDR1 LGHNA, CDR2 YSLEER. Between the trimmed V and J ends, which lost 0 bases and 4 bases, there was a span of 18 bases. CDR3 length: 17 residues. The CDR3 coding sequence is TGCGCCAGCAGCCAAGATGTTCGGGGGACACTGGGCTATGGCTACACCTTC. Protein product: CASSQDVRGTLGYGYTF.

This chain connects TRBV27 to TRBJ2-7; 7 bases line up with TRBD1. With V trimmed by 4 bases and J by 1 base, 7 bases remained unmatched. Germline CDR1 and CDR2: MNHEY and SMNVEV (reference sequence). This CDR3 is 15 amino acids long. As DNA, the CDR3 is TGTGCCAGCAGTTCCCCGGACAGGATTTCCTACGAGCAGTACTTC. Amino acid sequence: CASSSPDRISYEQYF.

CDR3 sequence reads: CASSLGRGDEAFF. DNA of the CDR3: TGTGCCAGCAGCTTAGGGAGGGGGGACGAAGCTTTCTTT. V and J are TRBV7-8 and TRBJ1-1; tentatively, D is TRBD1 (6 bases). Germline V CDR1 and CDR2: SGHVS, FQNEAQ. V was clipped by 1 base and J by 8 bases, with 11 bases between them. This CDR3 contains 13 residues.

This clone showed up just once. This chain connects TRBV4-1 to TRBJ1-1; D is possibly TRBD1 (6 bases). Trimming took off 1 base at V and 6 bases at J, with 18 bases between the two ends. CDR1 and CDR2 (germline): MGHRA, YSYEKL. This CDR3 is built from 16 residues. The chain's CDR3 is CASSQGAQGRSAEAFF. CDR3 nucleotide sequence: TGCGCCAGCAGCCAAGGGGCGCAGGGGCGCAGCGCTGAAGCTTTCTTT.

The rearrangement uses TRBV4-2 and TRBJ2-1; 10 positions agree with TRBD2. The germline CDR1 and CDR2 sequences are LGHNA and YNFKEQ. The CDR3 contains 18 residues. V lost 4 bases to trimming and J lost 5 bases; unmatched junction nucleotides: 14. The CDR3 nucleotides are TGTGCCAGCAGCCCGGGTCTAGCGGGGGCCCGAGTCGACAATGAGCAGTTCTTC. It codes for CASSPGLAGARVDNEQFF.

Only a few counts were recorded for this clone. This chain uses TRBV7-8 with TRBJ1-1; 9 bases fit TRBD1. CDR1 and CDR2 (germline): SGHVS, FQNEAQ. V was pared by 5 bases and J by 8 bases, with 12 bases of the junction left unmatched. This CDR3 is built from 15 residues. The CDR3 DNA is TGTGCCAGCAGCCTTGCCTCCTGGACAGGGGACGAAGCTTTCTTT. This translates into CASSLASWTGDEAFF. Supplemented by reference TRBV7-8 and TRBJ1-1, the full variable domain reads GAGVSQSPRYKVAKRGQDVALRCDPISGHVSLFWYQQALGQGPEFLTYFQNEAQLDKSGLPSDRFFAERPEGSVSTLKIQRTQQEDSAVYLCASSLASWTGDEAFFGQGTRLTVV.

The V and J genes are TRBV29-1 and TRBJ2-7; TRBD2 agrees at 11 bases. Germline CDR1 is SQVTM and CDR2 is ANQGSEA. V shed 7 bases, J shed 7 bases, and the junction held 6 bases outside the gene matches. The CDR3 spans 12 residues. The CDR3: CSAGTSGEEQYF. The CDR3 DNA reads TGCAGCGCAGGGACTAGCGGAGAAGAGCAGTACTTC.

The rearrangement links TRBV27 to TRBJ2-4, with 7 bases fitting TRBD1. Per the germline V gene, CDR1 is MNHEY and CDR2 is SMNVEV (reference sequence). The CDR3 is made up of 13 amino acids. V lost 6 bases to trimming and J lost 7 bases; unmatched junction nucleotides: 6. CDR3 DNA sequence: TGTGCCAGCAGCTTCGACAGGGCCAACATTCAGTACTTC. Translated, it gives CASSFDRANIQYF.

The V and J genes are TRBV9 and TRBJ2-2; 10 bases are a match to TRBD2. The ends lost 4 bases at V and 5 bases at J; junction bases unmatched: 8. The germline V gene has CDR1 SGDLS and CDR2 YYNGEE. This CDR3 contains 16 residues. The CDR3 protein is CASSPRSSGRTGELFF. In DNA form, the CDR3 reads TGTGCCAGCAGCCCCCGTAGTAGCGGGAGGACCGGGGAGCTGTTTTTT.

The chain joins TRBV3-1 (or the pseudogene TRBV3-2) to TRBJ2-5; possible D gene TRBD2, 5 bases. The germline gives CDR1 LGHDT, CDR2 YNNKEL (reference sequence). V gave up 3 bases and J gave up 7 bases, with 24 bases separating them. The CDR3 sequence is 17 residues long. This chain's CDR3 is CASSHFAGGPLGLTQYF. The CDR3 DNA reads TGTGCCAGCAGCCATTTTGCGGGCGGACCTCTAGGGCTGACCCAGTACTTC.

V is TRBV25-1 and J is TRBJ2-7, with 9 nucleotides matching TRBD1. The CDR3 length is 14 residues. Germline V gives CDR1 MGHDK, CDR2 SYGVNS. J was trimmed by 4 bases and V by 2 bases; bases with no gene match: 3. The CDR3 spells CASSEGTGYYEQYF. CDR3 DNA: TGTGCCAGCAGTGAAGGGACAGGGTATTACGAGCAGTACTTC.

V gene TRBV4-3 combines with J gene TRBJ2-5, with unresolved D. The germline CDR1 and CDR2 sequences are LGHNA and YSLEER. There are 13 residues in the CDR3. The V and J ends lost 0 bases and 4 bases respectively, with 6 bases between them. CDR3 DNA sequence: TGCGCCAGCAGCCAAGACCTCCGAGAGACCCAGTACTTC. Protein product: CASSQDLRETQYF.

V is TRBV7-8 and J is TRBJ2-4; either TRBD1 or TRBD2 may supply D (5 bases each). CDR1 SGHVS and CDR2 FQNEAQ come from the germline V gene. Trimming took 5 bases from V and 1 from J, leaving 18 bases between them. The CDR3 runs 17 residues. The DNA for the CDR3 is TGTGCCAGCAGCCAAGGAAGGGCAGGGACGGCCAAAAACATTCAGTACTTC. Residues: CASSQGRAGTAKNIQYF.

The CDR3 coding sequence is TGCAGCGCTAGACTAGCGGGCAAGGCGGATGAGCAGTTCTTC. It encodes CSARLAGKADEQFF. The V call is TRBV29-1, the J call TRBJ2-1, with 10 nucleotides matching TRBD2. Germline CDR1 is SQVTM and CDR2 is ANQGSEA. After removal of 7 bases from V and 8 bases from J, the junction contained 11 bases not matched to a gene. The CDR3 loop spans 14 amino acids.

The chain recombines TRBV6-5 with TRBJ2-7, with D possibly called TRBD1 or TRBD2 (5 bases each). This CDR3 is built from 15 residues. Per germline, CDR1 MNHEY and CDR2 SVGAGI. Between the trimmed V and J ends, which lost 4 bases and 3 bases, there was a span of 16 bases. The CDR3 region is CASSSSRDQFYEQYF. The CDR3 DNA sequence: TGTGCCAGCAGTTCGAGCCGGGACCAGTTCTACGAGCAGTACTTC.

The chain employs TRBV7-2 and TRBJ1-6, with 9 nucleotides matching TRBD1. Trimming at V came to 5 bases and at J to 6 bases, leaving 8 bases not matched to a gene. CDR3 length equals 16 residues. In germline, CDR1 is SGHTA, CDR2 FQGNSA. The chain's CDR3 is CASSPSGTGFNSPLHF. For the CDR3, the DNA is TGTGCCAGCAGCCCTTCCGGGACAGGGTTTAATTCACCCCTCCACTTT.

The chain recombines TRBV3-1 (or the pseudogene TRBV3-2) with TRBJ2-7; 7 nucleotides line up with TRBD1. The CDR3 runs 14 residues. Germline V gene data show CDR1 as LGHDT and CDR2 as YNNKEL (reference sequence). V shed 4 bases and J 1 base; nucleotides not matched to a gene: 4. For the CDR3, the DNA is TGTGCCAGCAGCCCGCTGGGACAGTCCTACGAGCAGTACTTC. Amino acid sequence: CASSPLGQSYEQYF.

Worth noting for this clone: Distinct nucleotide sequences in the sample also encode this CDR3. The chain couples TRBV7-3 to TRBJ2-5; weak D call: TRBD1 (6 bases). Germline CDR1 and CDR2: SGHTA and FQGTGA. V lost 6 bases and J lost 2, with 13 bases in between. There are 14 residues in the CDR3. For the CDR3, the DNA is TGTGCCAGCAGTCCTACAGGGCTTCAAGAGACCCAGTACTTC. The encoded protein is CASSPTGLQETQYF.

The chain recombines TRBV11-2 with TRBJ2-7, with a possible D match to TRBD1 (5 bases). This CDR3 has 16 amino acids. V lost 2 bases and J 2 bases, leaving 16 bases between the germline ends. Germline V CDR1 and CDR2: SGHAT, FQNNGV. CDR3 bases: TGTGCCAGCAGCTTACTTACTGGGGCTCGCGCCTACGAGCAGTACTTC. Translation: CASSLLTGARAYEQYF. Complete variable domain (other parts from reference TRBV11-2 and TRBJ2-7): EAGVAQSPRYKIIEKRQSVAFWCNPISGHATLYWYQQILGQGPKLLIQFQNNGVVDDSQLPKDRFSAERLKGVDSTLKIQPAKLEDSAVYLCASSLLTGARAYEQYFGPGTRLTVT.

The chain carries TRBV15 and TRBJ1-2; D perhaps matches TRBD1 (5 bases). V lost 2 bases to trimming and J lost 7 bases, with 17 bases between them. The germline gives CDR1 LNHNV, CDR2 YYDKDF (reference sequence). The length of the CDR3 is 15 residues. In DNA form, the CDR3 reads TGTGCCACCAGCAGACCCTCGGTCGGGACTAGTGGCTACACCTTC. This translates into CATSRPSVGTSGYTF.

There are many counts of this clone. The chain joins TRBV2 to TRBJ2-5; perhaps TRBD2 as D (5 bases). The CDR3 runs to 13 residues. Germline assignment: CDR1 SNHLY and CDR2 FYNNEI. Trimming pared 4 bases from V and 6 bases from J, leaving 12 bases between. In DNA form, the CDR3 reads TGTGCCAGCAGTGGAGGGAACACCCAGACCCAGTACTTC. Its translation: CASSGGNTQTQYF.

V usage is TRBV15 and J usage is TRBJ1-5, with D uncertain. The CDR3 sequence is 14 residues long. Trimming stripped 3 bases from V and 7 bases from J, with 13 bases between. Germline V lookup: CDR1 LNHNV, CDR2 YYDKDF (reference sequence). The CDR3 nucleotides read TGTGCCACCAGCAGTACCGGGGTATACCAGCCCCAGCATTTT. As protein: CATSSTGVYQPQHF.

The V and J genes are TRBV24-1 and TRBJ2-1; 10 positions match TRBD2. Trimming took 6 bases from V and 2 from J; bases not matched to a gene: 9. CDR3 length equals 17 residues. Germline values: CDR1 KGHDR, CDR2 SFDVKD. This chain's CDR3 is CATSFGRTSGAYNEQFF. The CDR3 region has the DNA TGTGCCACCAGTTTCGGGAGAACTAGCGGGGCCTACAATGAGCAGTTCTTC.

The chain employs TRBV6-6 and TRBJ2-7; 9 bases are a match to TRBD1. Germline CDR1 MNHNY, CDR2 SVGAGI (reference sequence). The CDR3 runs 16 residues. V was clipped by 2 bases and J by 6 bases; unmatched bases: 11. The CDR3 DNA is TGTGCCAGCAGTTACCCACACGACGGGACAGGGACCGAGCAGTACTTC. Translated: CASSYPHDGTGTEQYF.

This clone was observed a handful of times. The J gene is TRBJ2-7, the V gene TRBV28, with 7 bases matching TRBD2. Germline V gene data show CDR1 as MDHEN and CDR2 as SYDVKM. The CDR3 covers 14 residues. Trimming took 2 bases from V and 3 from J; bases not matched to a gene: 4. As DNA, the CDR3 is TGTGCCAGCAGTTTACCGGGGAGGGGCTACGAGCAGTACTTC. This gives the protein CASSLPGRGYEQYF.

The chain employs TRBV4-3 and TRBJ1-2; 7 nucleotides agree with TRBD1. This CDR3 has 13 amino acids. V gave up 3 bases and J gave up 4 bases; unmatched junction bases: 2. Germline loops: CDR1 LGHNA, CDR2 YSLEER. This CDR3 is CASSQTGTYGYTF. Here the CDR3 DNA reads TGCGCCAGCAGCCAGACAGGGACCTATGGCTACACCTTC.

The rearrangement uses TRBV27 and TRBJ2-7; D may be TRBD1 or TRBD2 (7 bases each). V shed 6 bases and J shed 4 bases, with 16 bases lying between them. Germline CDR1 reads MNHEY; CDR2 reads SMNVEV (reference sequence). The CDR3 is 14 residues long. The CDR3 nucleotides read TGTGCCAGCAGCGACAGGGAGGGACCGTACGAGCAGTACTTC. This gives the protein CASSDREGPYEQYF.